This T cell receptor (beta chain) was identified in a study of early T cells in non-severe SARS-CoV-2 infection. This clonotype was picked up many times. The CDR3 is made up of 14 amino acids. Trimming left V 3 bases short and J 3 bases short, with 12 bases between. Each CDR3 protein is one row after TCRdb ran MiXCR on the 5' RACE reads. The table includes roughly 35,000 distinct CDR3 sequences, around 7% detected once. This rearrangement joins TRBV12-3 or TRBV12-4 to TRBJ2-7, with D tentatively TRBD2 (5 bases). The sequence was collected from an adult who was a healthcare worker with PCR-confirmed SARS-CoV-2 infection or an uninfected control (not recorded which). Sequencing was carried out using whole blood. CDR3 nucleotide sequence: TGTGCCAGCAGTTTCTCGGCGGGCTACTACGAGCAGTACTTC. This sequence encodes CASSFSAGYYEQYF.